This T cell receptor (beta chain) came from a study of cytomegalovirus exposure and HLA in healthy donors. Study-level points and caveats: Most TCR sequences showed up rarely, but some public TCRs showed up in many donors.

Primers: 60 Vbeta forward and 13 Jbeta reverse. Sequencing was performed with immunoSEQ multiplex PCR; in TCRdb, only in-frame clones are kept and a portion is missing. The sample lists fewer than 100,000 clones, around 77% occurring once. CDR3 length equals 12 residues. Trimming took 4 bases from V and 15 from J; bases not matched to a gene: 9. Germline V gene sequence: CDR1 LNHDA, CDR2 SQIVND (reference sequence). To note about this clone: The antigen is undetermined.

The chain employs TRBV19 and TRBJ2-1; TRBD2 agrees at 7 bases. Sequenced: PBMCs. The receptor's source is a man aged 40-49 years in good health and CMV-seronegative. The CDR3 here is CASSTQREGPFF. In DNA, the CDR3 is TGTGCCAGTAGTACCCAGCGGGAAGGTCCGTTCTTC.